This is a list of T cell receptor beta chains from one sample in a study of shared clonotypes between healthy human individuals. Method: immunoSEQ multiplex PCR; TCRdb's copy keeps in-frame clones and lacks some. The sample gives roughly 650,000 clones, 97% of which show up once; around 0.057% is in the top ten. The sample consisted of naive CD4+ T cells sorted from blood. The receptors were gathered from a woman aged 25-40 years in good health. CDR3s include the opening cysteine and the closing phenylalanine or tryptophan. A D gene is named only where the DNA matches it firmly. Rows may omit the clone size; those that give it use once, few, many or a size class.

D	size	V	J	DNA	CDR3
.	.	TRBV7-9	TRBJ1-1	TGTGCCAGCACCCCGAGGAGGTCCAACACTGAAGCTTTCTTT	CASTPRRSNTEAFF
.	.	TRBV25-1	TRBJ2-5	TGTGCCACCACAGGGTACCGGGAGACCCAGTACTTC	CATTGYRETQYF
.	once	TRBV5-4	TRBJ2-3	TGTGCCAGCAGTTACCCCCGGCGGGACTCGCTCACAGATACGCAGTATTTT	CASSYPRRDSLTDTQYF
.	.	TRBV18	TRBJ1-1	TGTGCCAGCTCACCCGGCCAGGGCATGAACACTGAAGCTTTCTTT	CASSPGQGMNTEAFF
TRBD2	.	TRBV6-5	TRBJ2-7	TGTGCCAGCAGTTCGCCGGGACTAAGTCTCGGCGAGCAGTACTTC	CASSSPGLSLGEQYF
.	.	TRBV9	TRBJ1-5	TGTGCCAGCAGCAAGGGAGTCAATCAGCCCCAGCATTTT	CASSKGVNQPQHF
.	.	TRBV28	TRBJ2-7	TGTGCCAGCAGTCCCGACAGGATCTCCTACGAGCAGTACTTC	CASSPDRISYEQYF
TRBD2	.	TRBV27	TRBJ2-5	TGTGCCAGCAGTTCGACTAGCGGGAGGGCCCTATTACGGGAGACCCAGTACTTC	CASSSTSGRALLRETQYF
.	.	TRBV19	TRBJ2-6	TGTGCCAGTACGAAGGGGGTGACCGGGGCCAACGTCCTGACTTTC	CASTKGVTGANVLTF
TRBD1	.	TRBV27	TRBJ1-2	TGTGCCAGCAGTGTTCGACAGGGGGCGTTCTATGGCTACACCTTC	CASSVRQGAFYGYTF
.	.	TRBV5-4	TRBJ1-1	TGTGCCAGCAGCAGGACAACGGCAAGCCTCACTGAAGCTTTCTTT	CASSRTTASLTEAFF